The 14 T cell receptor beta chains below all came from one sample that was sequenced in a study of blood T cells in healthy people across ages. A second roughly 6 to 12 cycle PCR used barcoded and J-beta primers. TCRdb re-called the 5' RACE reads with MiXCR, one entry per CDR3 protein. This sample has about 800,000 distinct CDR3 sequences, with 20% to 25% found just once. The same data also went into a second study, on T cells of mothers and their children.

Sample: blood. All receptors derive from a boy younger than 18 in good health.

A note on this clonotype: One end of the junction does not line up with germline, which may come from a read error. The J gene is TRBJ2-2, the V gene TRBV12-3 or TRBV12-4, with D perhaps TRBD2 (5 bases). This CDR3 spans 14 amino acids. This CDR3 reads CASSGGLNTGELFF. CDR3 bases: TGTGCCAGCTCGGGCGGGTTAAACACCGGGGAGCTGTTTTTC.

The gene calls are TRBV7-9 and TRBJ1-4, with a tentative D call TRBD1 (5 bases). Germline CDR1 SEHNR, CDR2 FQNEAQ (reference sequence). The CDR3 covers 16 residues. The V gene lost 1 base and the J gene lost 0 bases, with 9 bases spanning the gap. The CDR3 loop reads CASSLEGVATNEKLFF. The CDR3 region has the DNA TGTGCCAGCAGCTTAGAAGGGGTCGCAACTAATGAAAAACTGTTTTTT. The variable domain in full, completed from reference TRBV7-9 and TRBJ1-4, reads DTGVSQNPRHKITKRGQNVTFRCDPISEHNRLYWYRQTLGQGPEFLTYFQNEAQLEKSRLLSDRFSAERPKGSFSTLEIQRTEQGDSAMYLCASSLEGVATNEKLFFGSGTQLSVL.

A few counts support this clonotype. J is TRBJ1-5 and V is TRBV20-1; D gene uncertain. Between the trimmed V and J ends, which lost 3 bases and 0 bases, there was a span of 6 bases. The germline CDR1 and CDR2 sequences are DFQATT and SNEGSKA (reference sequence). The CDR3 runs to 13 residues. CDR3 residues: CSASTDSNQPQHF. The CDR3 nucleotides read TGCAGTGCTAGCACAGATAGCAATCAGCCCCAGCATTTT.

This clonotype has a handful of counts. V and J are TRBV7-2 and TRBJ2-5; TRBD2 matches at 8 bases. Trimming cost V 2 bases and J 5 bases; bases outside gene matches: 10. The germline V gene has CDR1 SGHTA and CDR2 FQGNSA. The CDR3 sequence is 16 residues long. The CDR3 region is CASSLPSGGPSETQYF. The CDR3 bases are TGTGCCAGCAGCTTACCGAGCGGGGGCCCCAGCGAGACCCAGTACTTC.

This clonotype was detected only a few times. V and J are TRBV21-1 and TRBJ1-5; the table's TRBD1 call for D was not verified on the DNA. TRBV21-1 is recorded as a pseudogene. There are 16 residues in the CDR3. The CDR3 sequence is CASSIAGTDHNQPQHF. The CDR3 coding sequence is TGTGCCAGCAGCATAGCCGGGACAGACCACAATCAGCCCCAGCATTTT.

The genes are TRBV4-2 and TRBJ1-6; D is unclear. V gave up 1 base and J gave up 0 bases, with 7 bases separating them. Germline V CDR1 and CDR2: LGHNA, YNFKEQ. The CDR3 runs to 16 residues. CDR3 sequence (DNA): TGTGCCAGCAGCCAAGTATCAGGCTCCTATAATTCACCCCTCCACTTT. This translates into CASSQVSGSYNSPLHF.

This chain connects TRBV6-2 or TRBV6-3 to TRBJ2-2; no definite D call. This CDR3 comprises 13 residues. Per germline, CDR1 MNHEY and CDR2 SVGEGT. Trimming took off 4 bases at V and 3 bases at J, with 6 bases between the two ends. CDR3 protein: CASSSRYTGELFF. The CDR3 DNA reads TGTGCCAGCAGTTCCCGATACACCGGGGAGCTGTTTTTT.

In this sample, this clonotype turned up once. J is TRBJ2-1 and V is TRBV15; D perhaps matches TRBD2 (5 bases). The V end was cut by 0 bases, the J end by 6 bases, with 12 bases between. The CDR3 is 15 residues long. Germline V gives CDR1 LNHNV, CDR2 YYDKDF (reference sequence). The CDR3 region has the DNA TGTGCCACCAGCAGAGATGGAGGACGGATCAATGAGCAGTTCTTC. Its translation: CATSRDGGRINEQFF.

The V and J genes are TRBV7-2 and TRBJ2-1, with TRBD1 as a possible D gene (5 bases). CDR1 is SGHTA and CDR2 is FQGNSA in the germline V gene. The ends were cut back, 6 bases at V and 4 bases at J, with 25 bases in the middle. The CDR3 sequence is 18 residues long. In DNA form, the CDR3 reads TGTGCCAGCAGTTGGCGTTCAGGGTTCGTTCTGTATTACAATGAGCAGTTCTTC. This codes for CASSWRSGFVLYYNEQFF.

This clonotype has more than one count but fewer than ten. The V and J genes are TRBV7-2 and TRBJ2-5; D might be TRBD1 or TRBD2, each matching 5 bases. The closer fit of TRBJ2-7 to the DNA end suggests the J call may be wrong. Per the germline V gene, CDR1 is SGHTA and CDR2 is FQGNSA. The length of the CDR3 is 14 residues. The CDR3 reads CASSPNGAKYEQYF. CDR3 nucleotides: TGTGCCAGCAGCCCCAACGGGGCGAAATACGAGCAGTACTTC.

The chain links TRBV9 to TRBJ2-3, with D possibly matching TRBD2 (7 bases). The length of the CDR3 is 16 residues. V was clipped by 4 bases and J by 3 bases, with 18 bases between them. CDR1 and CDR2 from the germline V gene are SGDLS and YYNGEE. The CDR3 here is CASSRKGGTRTDTQYF. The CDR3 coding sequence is TGTGCCAGCAGCCGGAAGGGGGGGACGCGAACAGATACGCAGTATTTT.

The CDR3 sequence is CALTGTPANYGYTF. CDR3 bases: TGTGCCTTGACCGGGACACCAGCTAACTATGGCTACACCTTC. The rearrangement links TRBV30 to TRBJ1-2; tentatively, D is TRBD1 (6 bases). Germline CDR1 and CDR2: GTSNPN and SVGIG (reference sequence). The CDR3 contains 14 residues. V dropped 7 bases and J dropped 0 bases, with 15 bases sitting between them. The full variable domain, in which reference TRBV30 and TRBJ1-2 provide the parts outside the CDR3, is SQTIHQWPATLVQPVGSPLSLECTVEGTSNPNLYWYRQAAGRGLQLLFYSVGIGQISSEVPQNLSASRPQDRQFILSSKKLLLSDSGFYLCALTGTPANYGYTFGSGTRLTVV.

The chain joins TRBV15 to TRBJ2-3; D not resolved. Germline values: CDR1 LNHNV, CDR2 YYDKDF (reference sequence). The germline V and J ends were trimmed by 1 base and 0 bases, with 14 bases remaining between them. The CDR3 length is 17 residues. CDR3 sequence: CATSRGLRFSSTDTQYF. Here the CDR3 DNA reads TGTGCCACCAGCAGAGGTCTCCGGTTTTCTAGCACAGATACGCAGTATTTT. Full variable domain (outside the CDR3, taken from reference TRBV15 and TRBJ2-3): DAMVIQNPRYQVTQFGKPVTLSCSQTLNHNVMYWYQQKSSQAPKLLFHYYDKDFNNEADTPDNFQSRRPNTSFCFLDIRSPGLGDTAMYLCATSRGLRFSSTDTQYFGPGTRLTVL.

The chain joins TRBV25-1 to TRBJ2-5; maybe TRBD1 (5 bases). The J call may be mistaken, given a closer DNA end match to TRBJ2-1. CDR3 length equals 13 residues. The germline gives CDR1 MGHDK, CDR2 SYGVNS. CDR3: CASSDTQGDEQFF. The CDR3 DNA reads TGTGCCAGCAGTGATACTCAAGGGGATGAGCAGTTCTTC.